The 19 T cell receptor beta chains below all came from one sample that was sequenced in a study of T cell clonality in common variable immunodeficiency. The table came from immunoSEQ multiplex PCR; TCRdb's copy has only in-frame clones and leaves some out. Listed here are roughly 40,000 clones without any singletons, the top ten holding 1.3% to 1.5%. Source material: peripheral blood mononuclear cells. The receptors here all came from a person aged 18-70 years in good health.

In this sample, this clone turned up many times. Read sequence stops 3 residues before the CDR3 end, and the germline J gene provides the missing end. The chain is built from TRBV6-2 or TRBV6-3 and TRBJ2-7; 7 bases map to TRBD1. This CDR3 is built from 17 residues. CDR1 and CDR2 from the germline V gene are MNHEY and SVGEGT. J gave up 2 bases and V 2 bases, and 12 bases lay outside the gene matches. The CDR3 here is CASSYLPSQQGAYEQYF. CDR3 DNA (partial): TGTGCCAGCAGTTACCTACCGTCCCAGCAGGGGGCCTACGAG.

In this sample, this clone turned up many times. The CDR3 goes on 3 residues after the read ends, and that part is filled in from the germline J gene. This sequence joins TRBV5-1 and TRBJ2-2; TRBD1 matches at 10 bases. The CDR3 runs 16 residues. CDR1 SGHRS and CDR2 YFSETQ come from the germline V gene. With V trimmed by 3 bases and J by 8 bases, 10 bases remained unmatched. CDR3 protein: CASSSSGTGEFGELFF. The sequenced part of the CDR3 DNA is TGCGCCAGCAGCTCCTCCGGGACAGGGGAGTTTGGGGAG.

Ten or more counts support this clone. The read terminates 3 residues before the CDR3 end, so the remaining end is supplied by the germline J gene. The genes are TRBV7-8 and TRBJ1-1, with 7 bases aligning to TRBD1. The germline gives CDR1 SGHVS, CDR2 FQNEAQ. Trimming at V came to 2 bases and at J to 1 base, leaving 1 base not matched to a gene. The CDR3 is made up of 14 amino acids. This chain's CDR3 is CASSLTGANTEAFF. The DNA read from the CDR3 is TGTGCCAGCAGCTTAACAGGGGCGAACACTGAA.

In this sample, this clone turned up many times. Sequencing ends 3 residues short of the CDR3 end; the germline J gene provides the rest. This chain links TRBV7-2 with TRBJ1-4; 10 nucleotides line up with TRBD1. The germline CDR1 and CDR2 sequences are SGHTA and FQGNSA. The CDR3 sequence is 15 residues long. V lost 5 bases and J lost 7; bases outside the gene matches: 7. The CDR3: CASSLSGTGVEKLFF. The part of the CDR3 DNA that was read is TGTGCCAGCAGCCTCTCCGGGACAGGGGTTGAAAAA.

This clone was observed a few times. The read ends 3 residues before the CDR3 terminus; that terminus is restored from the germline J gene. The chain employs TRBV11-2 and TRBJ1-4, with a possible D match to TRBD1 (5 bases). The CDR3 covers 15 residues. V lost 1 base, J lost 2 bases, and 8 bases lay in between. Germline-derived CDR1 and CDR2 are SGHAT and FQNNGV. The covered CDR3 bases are TGTGCCAGCAGCTTAGTCGGGGGGACTAATGAAAAA. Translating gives CASSLVGGTNEK. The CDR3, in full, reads CASSLVGGTNEKLFF.

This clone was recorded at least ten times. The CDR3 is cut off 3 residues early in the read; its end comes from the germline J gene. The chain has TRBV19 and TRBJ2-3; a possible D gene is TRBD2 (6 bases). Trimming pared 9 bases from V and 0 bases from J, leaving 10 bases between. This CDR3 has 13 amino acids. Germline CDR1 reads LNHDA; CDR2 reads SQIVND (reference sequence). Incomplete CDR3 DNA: TGTGCCAGCAAGGCGGGAAGCACAGATACG. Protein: CASKAGSTDT. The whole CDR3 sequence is CASKAGSTDTQYF.

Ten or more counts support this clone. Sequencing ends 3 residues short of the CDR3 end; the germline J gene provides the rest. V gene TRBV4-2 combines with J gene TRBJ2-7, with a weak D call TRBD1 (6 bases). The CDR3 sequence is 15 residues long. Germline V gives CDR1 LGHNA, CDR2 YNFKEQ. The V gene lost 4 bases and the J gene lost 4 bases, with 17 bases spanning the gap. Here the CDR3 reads CASSRDRDIAYEQYF. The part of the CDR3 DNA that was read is TGTGCCAGCAGCCGAGACCGGGACATAGCGTACGAG.

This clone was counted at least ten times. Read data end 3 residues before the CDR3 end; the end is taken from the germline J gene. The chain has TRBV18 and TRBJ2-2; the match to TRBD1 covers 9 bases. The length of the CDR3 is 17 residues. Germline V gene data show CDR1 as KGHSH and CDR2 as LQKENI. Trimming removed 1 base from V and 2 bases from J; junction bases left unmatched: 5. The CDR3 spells CASSPRGQGPNTGELFF. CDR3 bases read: TGTGCCAGCTCACCACGTGGACAGGGGCCTAACACCGGGGAG.

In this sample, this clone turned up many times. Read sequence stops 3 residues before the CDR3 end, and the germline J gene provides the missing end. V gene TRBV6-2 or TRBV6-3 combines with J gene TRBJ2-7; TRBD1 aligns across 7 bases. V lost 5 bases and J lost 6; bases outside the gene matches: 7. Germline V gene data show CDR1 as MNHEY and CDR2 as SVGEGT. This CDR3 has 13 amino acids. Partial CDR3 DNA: TGTGCCAGCAGTCTCGGGACAGCACGCGAG. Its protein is CASSLGTARE. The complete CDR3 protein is CASSLGTAREQYF.

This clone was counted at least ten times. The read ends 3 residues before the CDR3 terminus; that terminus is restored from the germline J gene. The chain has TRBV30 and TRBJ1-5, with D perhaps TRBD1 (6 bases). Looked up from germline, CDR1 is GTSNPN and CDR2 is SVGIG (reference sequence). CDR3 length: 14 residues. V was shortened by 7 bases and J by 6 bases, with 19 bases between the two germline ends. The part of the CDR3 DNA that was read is TGTGCCTCTCAGAACAGGGACCTAAGTCAGCCC. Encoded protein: CASQNRDLSQP. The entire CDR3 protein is CASQNRDLSQPQHF. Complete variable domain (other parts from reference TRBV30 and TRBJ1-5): SQTIHQWPATLVQPVGSPLSLECTVEGTSNPNLYWYRQAAGRGLQLLFYSVGIGQISSEVPQNLSASRPQDRQFILSSKKLLLSDSGFYLCASQNRDLSQPQHFGDGTRLSIL.

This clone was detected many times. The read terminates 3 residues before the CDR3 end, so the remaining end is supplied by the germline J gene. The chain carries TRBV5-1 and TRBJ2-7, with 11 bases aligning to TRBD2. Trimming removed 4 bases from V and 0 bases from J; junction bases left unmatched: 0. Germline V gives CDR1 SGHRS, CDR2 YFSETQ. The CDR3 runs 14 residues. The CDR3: CASSGTSGSYEQYF. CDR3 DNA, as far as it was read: TGCGCCAGCAGCGGGACTAGCGGCTCCTACGAG.

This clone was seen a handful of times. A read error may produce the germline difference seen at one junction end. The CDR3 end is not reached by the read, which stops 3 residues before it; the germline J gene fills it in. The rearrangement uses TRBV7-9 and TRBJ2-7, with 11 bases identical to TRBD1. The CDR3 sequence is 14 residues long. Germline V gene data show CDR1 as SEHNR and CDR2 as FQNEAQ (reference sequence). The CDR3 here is CAGSSWDRGDEQYF. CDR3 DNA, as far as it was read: TGTGCCGGCAGCTCGTGGGACAGGGGGGACGAG.

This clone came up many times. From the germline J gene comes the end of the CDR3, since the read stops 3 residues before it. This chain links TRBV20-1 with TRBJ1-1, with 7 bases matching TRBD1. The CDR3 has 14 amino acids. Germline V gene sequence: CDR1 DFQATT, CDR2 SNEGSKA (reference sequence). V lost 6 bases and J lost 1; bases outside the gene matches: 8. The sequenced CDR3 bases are TGCAGTGCCCAACCTCGACAGGGGAACACTGAA. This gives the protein CSAQPRQGNTE. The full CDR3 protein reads CSAQPRQGNTEAFF.

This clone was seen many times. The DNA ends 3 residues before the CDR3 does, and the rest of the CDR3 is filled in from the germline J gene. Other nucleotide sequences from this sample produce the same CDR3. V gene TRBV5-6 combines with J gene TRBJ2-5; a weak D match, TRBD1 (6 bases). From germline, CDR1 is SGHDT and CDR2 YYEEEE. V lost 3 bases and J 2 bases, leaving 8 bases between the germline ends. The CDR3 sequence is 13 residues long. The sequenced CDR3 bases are TGTGCCAGCAGCTGGACAGTACAAGAGACC. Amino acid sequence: CASSWTVQET. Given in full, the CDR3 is CASSWTVQETQYF.

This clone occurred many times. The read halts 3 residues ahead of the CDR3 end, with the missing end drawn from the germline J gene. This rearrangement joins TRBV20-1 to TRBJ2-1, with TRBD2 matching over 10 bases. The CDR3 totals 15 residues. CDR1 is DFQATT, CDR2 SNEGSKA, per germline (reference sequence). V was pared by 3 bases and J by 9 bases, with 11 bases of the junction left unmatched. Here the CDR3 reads CSASPRLAGAVEQFF. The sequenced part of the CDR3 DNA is TGCAGTGCTAGTCCGCGGCTAGCGGGAGCGGTTGAG.

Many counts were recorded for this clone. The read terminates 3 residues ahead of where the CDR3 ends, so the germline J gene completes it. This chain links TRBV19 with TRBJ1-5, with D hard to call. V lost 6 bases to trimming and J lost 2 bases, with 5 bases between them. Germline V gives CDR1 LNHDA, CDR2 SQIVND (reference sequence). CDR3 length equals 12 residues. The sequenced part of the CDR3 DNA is TGTGCCAGTAGGTATGGCAATCAGCCC. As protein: CASRYGNQP. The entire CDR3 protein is CASRYGNQPQHF.

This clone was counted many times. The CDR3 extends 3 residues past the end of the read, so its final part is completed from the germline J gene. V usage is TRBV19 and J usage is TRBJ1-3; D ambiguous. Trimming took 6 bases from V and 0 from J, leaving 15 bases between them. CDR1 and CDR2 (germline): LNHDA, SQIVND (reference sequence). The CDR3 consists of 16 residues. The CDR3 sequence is CASRRFQADSGNTIYF. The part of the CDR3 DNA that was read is TGTGCCAGTAGGAGGTTCCAAGCGGACTCTGGAAACACC.

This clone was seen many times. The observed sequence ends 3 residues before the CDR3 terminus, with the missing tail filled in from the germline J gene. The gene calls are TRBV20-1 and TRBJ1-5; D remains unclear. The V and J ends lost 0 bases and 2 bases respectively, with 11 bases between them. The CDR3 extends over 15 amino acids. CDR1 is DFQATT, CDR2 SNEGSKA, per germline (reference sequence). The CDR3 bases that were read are TGCAGTGCTAGAGATACTAGGACGGGCAATCAGCCC. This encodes CSARDTRTGNQP. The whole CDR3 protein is CSARDTRTGNQPQHF.

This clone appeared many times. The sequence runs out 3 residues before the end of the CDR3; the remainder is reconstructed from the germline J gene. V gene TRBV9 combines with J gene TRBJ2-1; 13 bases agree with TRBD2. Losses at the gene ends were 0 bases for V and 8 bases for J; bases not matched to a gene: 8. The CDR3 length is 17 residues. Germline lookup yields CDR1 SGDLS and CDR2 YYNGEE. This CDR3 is CASSVEATLAGGDEQFF. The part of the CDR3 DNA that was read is TGTGCCAGCAGCGTAGAGGCTACACTAGCGGGAGGGGATGAG.